This T cell receptor beta chain was recovered during a study of glioma-infiltrating T cells after dendritic cell vaccination. TCRdb's copy holds only in-frame clones and misses some; the assay was immunoSEQ multiplex PCR. Of some 46,000 clones listed, 89% are singletons. Germline V gives CDR1 SEHNR, CDR2 FQNEAQ (reference sequence). CDR3 length: 12 amino acids. V was trimmed by 7 bases and J by 5 bases, leaving 9 bases between them. The time point here: after dendritic cell vaccination, including at tumor progression/relapse. Patients had residual fresh-frozen tumor tissue and more than two years of survival data. In its sample, this clone was seen once.

The rearrangement joins TRBV7-9 to TRBJ1-5; possibly TRBD1 for D (5 bases). This TCR was sampled from a human donor with glioblastoma. The sequenced sample was blood, obtained after dendritic cell vaccination. The CDR3: CASTDTDQPQHF. DNA for the CDR3: TGTGCCAGCACGGACACGGATCAGCCCCAGCATTTT.